These T cell receptor beta chains were read from a single sample in a study of shared clonotypes between healthy human individuals. The repertoire was sequenced with immunoSEQ multiplex PCR; TCRdb's copy has only in-frame clones and lacks some. This sample yields about 580,000 clones, of which roughly 98% are seen a single time; 0.3% belongs to the top ten. Sequencing used naive CD8+ T cells sorted from blood. Receptor source: a man aged 30 to 45 in good health. CDR3s include the opening cysteine and the closing phenylalanine or tryptophan. A D gene is named only where the DNA matches it firmly. Clone size appears in some rows only: once, few, many, or a class for an expanded clone.

>TRBJ1-4|TRBV2|NA|TRBD1
TGTGCCAGCAACCGGGACAGGGGGTTACTAGCAACTAATGAAAAACTGTTTTTT
CASNRDRGLLATNEKLFF
>TRBJ2-7|TRBV28|NA|TRBD1
TGTGCCAGCAGTTCCGGGACAGTCTACGAGCAGTACTTC
CASSSGTVYEQYF
>TRBJ2-5|TRBV5-1|NA|NA
TGCGCCAGCAAAGGCCACAGAGACCAAGAGACCCAGTACTTC
CASKGHRDQETQYF
>TRBJ2-7|TRBV2|NA|NA
TGTGCCAGCAGCACCGACAGGGAGGGATCAACCTACGAGCAGTACTTC
CASSTDREGSTYEQYF
>TRBJ2-1|TRBV28|once|TRBD2
TGTGCCAGCAAACCACCGGGACTAGCCTACAATGAGCAGTTCTTC
CASKPPGLAYNEQFF
>TRBJ2-7|TRBV5-6|NA|TRBD2
TGTGCCAGCAGCTTGGTAACCCCTAGCGGGAGAGGATACGAGCAGTACTTC
CASSLVTPSGRGYEQYF
>TRBJ2-1|TRBV4-3|NA|TRBD2
TGCGCCAGCAGCCAAGAATGGGGCGGGAGGCTTAATGAGCAGTTCTTC
CASSQEWGGRLNEQFF
>TRBJ2-6|TRBV12-5|NA|NA
TGTGCTAGTGGTTGCGGTGAAGGACAAAGTCGGGCCAACGTCCTGACTTTC
CASGCGEGQSRANVLTF
>TRBJ2-7|TRBV5-1|NA|NA
TGCGCCAGCAGCTCGGCCGGGAGCTACGAGCAGTACTTC
CASSSAGSYEQYF
>TRBJ2-5|TRBV29-1|NA|TRBD2
TGCAGCGTTGACGCTGGACTAGCCGACGAGACCCAGTACTTC
CSVDAGLADETQYF
>TRBJ2-7|TRBV29-1|once|NA
TGCAGCGTCGTAGATGTTATAGGGACCTACGAGCAGTACTTC
CSVVDVIGTYEQYF
>TRBJ2-7|TRBV10-3|NA|NA
TGTGCCATCAGTGAGTCTGGTGATGACTACGAGCAGTACTTC
CAISESGDDYEQYF
>TRBJ1-5|TRBV5-8|NA|NA
TGTGCCAGCCGGCAGGGACTTACTAGCAATCAGCCCCAGCATTTT
CASRQGLTSNQPQHF
>TRBJ2-1|TRBV7-9|NA|TRBD1
TGTGCCAGCAGTTTTACCGGGACAGGTCCATTCTTC
CASSFTGTGPFF
>TRBJ2-7|TRBV27|NA|NA
TGTGCCAGCAGCGTTACCACGAGTTCCGAGCAGTACTTC
CASSVTTSSEQYF
>TRBJ2-7|TRBV2|NA|NA
TGTGCCAGCAGGGGAGCTTGGTACGAGCAGTACTTC
CASRGAWYEQYF
>TRBJ1-5|TRBV7-9|NA|NA
TGTGCCAGCAGCTTAGCCGGGGGCAATCAGCCCCAGCATTTT
CASSLAGGNQPQHF
>TRBJ1-5|TRBV11-2|NA|NA
TGTGCCAGCAGCTTAGGTGTTGTCACAGTTAGCAATCAGCCCCAGCATTTT
CASSLGVVTVSNQPQHF
>TRBJ2-3|TRBV5-6|NA|NA
TGTGCCAGCAGCCCCGGACCACGGCTCGAGCCAGATACGCAGTATTTT
CASSPGPRLEPDTQYF
>TRBJ2-7|TRBV29-1|NA|NA
TGCAGCGTCCCGGCCCAACACCCAGGGTCCCTCCATCAAGACGAGCAGTACTTC
CSVPAQHPGSLHQDEQYF
>TRBJ2-3|TRBV19|once|NA
TGTGCCAGTAGTATTGGCGGCGAAGATCGCACAGATACGCAGTATTTT
CASSIGGEDRTDTQYF
>TRBJ1-2|TRBV29-1|NA|NA
TGCAGCGTTGGGGGAGGAGTTCAGGACGGATATGGCTACACCTTC
CSVGGGVQDGYGYTF
>TRBJ2-7|TRBV28|NA|NA
TGTGCCAGCAGTTTTCTGCTAGTACCATACGAGCAGTACTTC
CASSFLLVPYEQYF
>TRBJ2-5|TRBV5-5|once|NA
TGTGCCAGCAGCTTGGTGACCGGGGAGACCCAGTACTTC
CASSLVTGETQYF
>TRBJ2-1|TRBV28|NA|TRBD2
TGTGCCAGCAGGTTAGCGGGAGTGAAGGTCAATGAGCAGTTCTTC
CASRLAGVKVNEQFF
>TRBJ1-4|TRBV7-6|NA|TRBD1
TGTGCCAGCAGTTCAGAAGGGGGCTCGTCGGAAAAACTGTTTTTT
CASSSEGGSSEKLFF
>TRBJ2-7|TRBV15|NA|TRBD2
TGTGCCACCAGCAGGATGGGCGGGAGCTCCTACGAGCAGTACTTC
CATSRMGGSSYEQYF
>TRBJ2-1|TRBV19|NA|NA
TGTGCCAGTAGTATCGTAGGGTCCTACAATGAGCAGTTCTTC
CASSIVGSYNEQFF
>TRBJ1-4|TRBV25-1|NA|NA
TGTGCCAACCGTCCAGGGAGGAGTGAAAAACTGTTTTTT
CANRPGRSEKLFF
>TRBJ2-4|TRBV11-2|NA|NA
TGTGCCAGCAGCTTAGGGCAGCCACACGGCGATCCTATAGACATTCAGTACTTC
CASSLGQPHGDPIDIQYF
>TRBJ1-1|TRBV5-1|NA|NA
TGCGCCAGCAGCTGGGGTCAGGGATACACTGAAGCTTTCTTT
CASSWGQGYTEAFF
>TRBJ1-1|TRBV5-5|NA|NA
TGTGCCAGCACACTTGCCTTCCGGGCGCCCACTGAAGCTTTCTTT
CASTLAFRAPTEAFF
>TRBJ1-1|TRBV7-9|NA|NA
TGTGCCAGCAGCCAAATAAACCGGAACACTGAAGCTTTCTTT
CASSQINRNTEAFF
>TRBJ2-7|TRBV29-1|NA|TRBD2
TGCAGCGTTGAAGGTCTAGCGGGTAGGTTGCACTACGAGCAGTACTTC
CSVEGLAGRLHYEQYF
>TRBJ2-4|TRBV27|NA|TRBD2
TGTGCCAGCAGCCCCTGGGGGGGAGCCAAAAACATTCAGTACTTC
CASSPWGGAKNIQYF
>TRBJ1-1|TRBV14|NA|NA
TGTGCCAGCAGCCAAGATCGGCTGGGTAGGGCGAACACTGAAGCTTTCTTT
CASSQDRLGRANTEAFF
>TRBJ2-1|TRBV6-6|NA|NA
TGTGCCAGCAATACCCCGGGGACAAGGGGATACAATGAGCAGTTCTTC
CASNTPGTRGYNEQFF
>TRBJ2-7|TRBV6-1|NA|NA
TGTGCCAGCATGACGACATGGGGGCACGAGCAGTACTTC
CASMTTWGHEQYF
>TRBJ2-1|TRBV11-2|NA|TRBD2
TGTGCCAGCAGCTTAGTTCCGGGAGGGAAGGAGCAGTTCTTC
CASSLVPGGKEQFF
>TRBJ2-6|TRBV27|NA|NA
TGTGCCAGCAGCACGGTGGATTCGCTCTCTGGGGCCAACGTCCTGACTTTC
CASSTVDSLSGANVLTF
>TRBJ2-1|TRBV28|NA|TRBD2
TGTGCCAGCACCGCTTGGGGGGGGAGAGACAATGAGCAGTTCTTC
CASTAWGGRDNEQFF
>TRBJ2-5|TRBV11-2|NA|NA
TGTGCCAGCAGCTTAGATCCAGGGCACCAAGAGACCCAGTACTTC
CASSLDPGHQETQYF
>TRBJ2-7|TRBV4-1|NA|TRBD2
TGCGCCAGCAGCCAATGGACTAGCGGGAGGAACGAGCAGTACTTC
CASSQWTSGRNEQYF
>TRBJ2-5|TRBV7-6|NA|TRBD1
TGTGCCAGCAGCGCGGGACAGGGGGTGTGGGAGACCCAGTACTTC
CASSAGQGVWETQYF
>TRBJ1-1|TRBV5-1|NA|NA
TGCGCCAGCAGCTTGGAGTGGTTAACCGAAGCTTTCTTT
CASSLEWLTEAFF
>TRBJ2-6|TRBV25-1|NA|NA
TGTGCCAGCAGTGATATCTCTGGGGCCAACGTCCTGACTTTC
CASSDISGANVLTF
>TRBJ2-7|TRBV5-6|NA|NA
TGTGCCAGCAGCTTGGACAGGTCCTACGAGCAGTACTTC
CASSLDRSYEQYF
>TRBJ2-7|TRBV7-7|NA|TRBD1
TGTGCCAGCAGTTCTGATCCGGGACAGATCTACGAGCAGTACTTC
CASSSDPGQIYEQYF
>TRBJ2-5|TRBV7-9|once|TRBD2
TGTGCCAGCAGATCGTATATAGTAGTACGGGGAGGGCCCCAAGAGACCCAGTACTTC
CASRSYIVVRGGPQETQYF
>TRBJ2-4|TRBV6-5|NA|TRBD2
TGTGCCAGCAGTTCTATAGCGGGAACTCAGAAAAACATTCAGTACTTC
CASSSIAGTQKNIQYF
>TRBJ2-7|TRBV10-2|NA|NA
TGCGCCAGCAGTGGACTAGTCTCCCACGAGCAGTACTTC
CASSGLVSHEQYF